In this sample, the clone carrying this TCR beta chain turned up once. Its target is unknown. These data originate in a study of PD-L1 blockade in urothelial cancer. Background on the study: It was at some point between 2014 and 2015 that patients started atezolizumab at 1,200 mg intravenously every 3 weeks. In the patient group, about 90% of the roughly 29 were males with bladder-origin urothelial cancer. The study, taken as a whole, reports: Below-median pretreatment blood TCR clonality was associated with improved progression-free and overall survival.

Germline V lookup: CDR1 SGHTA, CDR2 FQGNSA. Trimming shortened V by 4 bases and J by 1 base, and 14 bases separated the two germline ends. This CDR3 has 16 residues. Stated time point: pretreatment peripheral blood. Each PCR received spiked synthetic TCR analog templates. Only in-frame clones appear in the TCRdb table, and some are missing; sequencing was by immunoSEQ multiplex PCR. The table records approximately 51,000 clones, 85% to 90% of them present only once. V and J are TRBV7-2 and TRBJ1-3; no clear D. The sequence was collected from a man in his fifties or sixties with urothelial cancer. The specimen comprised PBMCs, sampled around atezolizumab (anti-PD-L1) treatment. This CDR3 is CASSYDFRGSGNTIYF. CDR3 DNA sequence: TGTGCCAGCAGCTACGATTTTCGCGGGTCTGGAAACACCATATATTTT.